This is a list of T cell receptor beta chains from one sample in a study of cytomegalovirus exposure and HLA in healthy donors. The table came from immunoSEQ multiplex PCR; TCRdb's copy has only in-frame clones and leaves some out. The data hold 120,000 or so clones, with more than 60% observed a single time. Specimen: PBMCs. These TCRs come from a woman in her 50s in good health and CMV-seropositive. CDR3s include the opening cysteine and the closing phenylalanine or tryptophan. Fields, in order: J gene, V gene, CDR3 protein.

>TRBJ2-7|TRBV6-6
CASSDRDRGFYEQYF
>TRBJ2-3|TRBV6-5
CAASSGGEAEDTQYF
>TRBJ2-1|TRBV29-1
CSVQQGNEQFF
>TRBJ1-2|TRBV4-1
CASSQETGFYGYTF
>TRBJ1-2|TRBV10-3
CAISESRIPSGGYTF
>TRBJ2-1|TRBV7-2
CASSFSGGEQFF
>TRBJ2-6|TRBV6-1
CASSDRGFGANVLTF
>TRBJ1-2|TRBV2
CASSEQGYGSGGYTF
>TRBJ2-1|TRBV2
CASSLVMTYNEQFF
>TRBJ2-3|TRBV7-3
CASSVGTSDTDTQYF
>TRBJ2-3|TRBV9
CATGGGGSTDTQYF
>TRBJ2-7|TRBV29-1
CSVVDRRYEQYF
>TRBJ1-6|TRBV19
CASSIGAGSYNSPLHF
>TRBJ2-2|TRBV18
CASSPPVTGELFF
>TRBJ2-5|TRBV7-9
CASSFLLAGKETQYF
>TRBJ2-1|TRBV4-3
CASSLLTGEQFF
>TRBJ1-1|TRBV29-1
CTTRGEGSTEAFF
>TRBJ1-2|TRBV29-1
CSVETTPGTNYGYTF
>TRBJ1-3|TRBV30
CARTGSGNTIYF
>TRBJ1-5|TRBV10-3
CATGTGGNQPQHF
>TRBJ1-4|TRBV2
CASRVVSTNEKLFF
>TRBJ2-7|TRBV29-1
CSVETQQGYEQYF
>TRBJ2-7|TRBV20-1
CSARGPYEQYF
>TRBJ1-4|TRBV5-6
CASSLRRTGSPTNEKLFF
>TRBJ2-3|TRBV27
CASSPRWTVSRTDTQYF
>TRBJ1-1|TRBV7-8
CASSAQGSEAFF
>TRBJ2-3|TRBV6-5
CASSLGQSTDTQYF
>TRBJ1-4|TRBV6-6
CASSNLGAGEKLFF
>TRBJ2-3|TRBV5-1
CASSLDRGLDTQYF
>TRBJ2-3|TRBV7-2
CASRSGGVTDTQYF
>TRBJ2-3|TRBV6-5
CASRSRGRLGDTQYF
>TRBJ1-2|TRBV7-9
CASSAEGYGYTF